Only a few counts were recorded for the clone carrying this TCR beta chain. MiXCR, run by TCRdb on the 5' RACE reads, gives a single entry per CDR3 protein. This table has 9,000 to 13,000 distinct CDR3 sequences, about 50% appearing once. This CDR3 has 15 amino acids. V was pared by 0 bases and J by 5 bases, with 11 bases between. In germline, CDR1 is LGHNA, CDR2 YNFKEQ. The clonotype was recovered from a female donor with breast cancer. The sample comprised tumor-infiltrating naive CD4+ T cells sorted from the breast tumor. The subset here: naive CD4+ T cells, CD4+CD45RA+CD25-. The chain couples TRBV4-2 to TRBJ2-1; TRBD2 might be the D (6 bases). The CDR3 DNA follows: TGTGCCAGCAGCCAAGATGCGGGACTCAACAATGAGCAGTTCTTC. It specifies CASSQDAGLNNEQFF.